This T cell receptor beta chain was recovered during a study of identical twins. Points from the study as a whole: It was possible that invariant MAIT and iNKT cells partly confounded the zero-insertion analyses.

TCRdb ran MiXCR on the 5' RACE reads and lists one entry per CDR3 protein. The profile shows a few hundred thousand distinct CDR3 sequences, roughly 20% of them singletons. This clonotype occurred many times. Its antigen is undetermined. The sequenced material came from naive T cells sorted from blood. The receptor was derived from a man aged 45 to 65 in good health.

This CDR3 reads CATSDVDTSYNEQFF. The CDR3 DNA sequence: TGTGCCACCAGTGATGTGGACACCAGCTACAATGAGCAGTTCTTC. The chain has TRBV24-1 and TRBJ2-1, with a possible D match to TRBD1 (5 bases). The V end lost 3 bases, the J end lost 3 bases, and 11 bases lay between the germline ends. This CDR3 is 15 amino acids long. Germline V gene lookup returns CDR1 KGHDR and CDR2 SFDVKD.